The 28 T cell receptor beta chains below come from one sample, sequenced in a study of T cell changes during pregnancy in multiple sclerosis. Assay: immunoSEQ multiplex PCR; the TCRdb copy retains only in-frame clones and omits some. The table has tens of thousands of clones, 80% to 95% seen once; the top ten hold 3% to 4%. Here the sequenced sample was CD8+ T cells from peripheral blood mononuclear cells, taken in the second trimester of pregnancy. These receptors all stem from a female donor with multiple sclerosis, enrolled in a pregnancy study.

The chain uses TRBV6-1 and TRBJ2-5; TRBD1 is a possible D gene (5 bases). The CDR3 is 13 residues long. Germline CDR1 and CDR2: MNHNS and SASEGT. V was cut by 0 bases and J by 10 bases, with 12 bases left in between. In nucleotides, the CDR3 is TGTGCCAGCAGTGAAGCTGAGTCCCAGGGCCAGTACTTC. It specifies CASSEAESQGQYF.

CDR3 loop: CASSSPGAIGETQYF. Written as DNA, the CDR3 is TGCGCCAGCAGCTCCCCAGGGGCTATAGGGGAGACCCAGTACTTC. J is TRBJ2-5 and V is TRBV5-1; perhaps TRBD1 as D (6 bases). V gave up 3 bases and J gave up 5 bases, with 17 bases separating them. The CDR3 extends over 15 amino acids. The germline CDR1 and CDR2 sequences are SGHRS and YFSETQ.

The chain has TRBV19 and TRBJ2-7, with 8 positions matching TRBD1. Germline CDR1 is LNHDA and CDR2 is SQIVND (reference sequence). V dropped 3 bases and J dropped 6; count of bases not matched to a gene: 10. The CDR3 totals 15 residues. The CDR3 here is CASSIVGQGGTEQYF. Here the CDR3 DNA reads TGTGCCAGTAGTATCGTCGGACAGGGAGGAACCGAGCAGTACTTC.

The CDR3 DNA is TGTGCCAGCATGTGGGCGGGAACAGATACGCAGTATTTT. Protein sequence: CASMWAGTDTQYF. The chain links TRBV27 to TRBJ2-3, with TRBD2 as a possible D gene (6 bases). The CDR3 totals 13 residues. The V end was cut by 7 bases, the J end by 3 bases, with 11 bases between. Germline-derived CDR1 and CDR2 are MNHEY and SMNVEV (reference sequence).

This clone was seen a single time. This chain uses TRBV7-9 with TRBJ1-1, with D tentatively TRBD1 (5 bases). The germline CDR1 and CDR2 sequences are SEHNR and FQNEAQ (reference sequence). The CDR3 is 13 amino acids. The germline V and J ends were trimmed by 7 bases and 1 base, with 10 bases remaining between them. The CDR3 is CASNSQGNTEAFF. In DNA, the CDR3 is TGTGCCAGCAATTCCCAGGGGAACACTGAAGCTTTCTTT.

This clone was counted once. The rearrangement links TRBV30 to TRBJ2-5; D remains unclear. Germline CDR1 GTSNPN, CDR2 SVGIG (reference sequence). V shed 0 bases and J shed 5 bases, with 10 bases lying between them. The CDR3 covers 13 residues. CDR3: CAWSVPSGETQYF. The CDR3 DNA reads as TGTGCCTGGAGTGTACCCAGTGGCGAGACCCAGTACTTC.

V usage is TRBV11-2 and J usage is TRBJ2-5; a possible D gene is TRBD2 (5 bases). The CDR3 runs 14 residues. Germline V lookup: CDR1 SGHAT, CDR2 FQNNGV. With 4 bases removed from V and 1 base from J, the gap between germline ends came to 10 bases. The CDR3 reads CASSSGLIQETQYF. CDR3 DNA sequence: TGTGCCAGCAGCTCAGGACTGATCCAAGAGACCCAGTACTTC.

This chain links TRBV25-1 with TRBJ1-1; TRBD1 might be the D (6 bases). V gave up 6 bases and J gave up 9 bases, with 14 bases separating them. Germline V gene lookup returns CDR1 MGHDK and CDR2 SYGVNS. This CDR3 is 12 amino acids long. The CDR3 region is CASRDPGTQAFF. DNA of the CDR3: TGTGCCAGCAGGGACCCCGGGACACAAGCTTTCTTT.

V and J are TRBV7-8 and TRBJ2-5; TRBD2 aligns across 11 bases. Germline V gives CDR1 SGHVS, CDR2 FQNEAQ. After removal of 3 bases from V and 2 bases from J, the junction contained 5 bases not matched to a gene. This CDR3 has 16 residues. Here the CDR3 DNA reads TGTGCCAGCAGCTTTCCCGGGACTAGCGGACAAGAGACCCAGTACTTC. Translating it yields CASSFPGTSGQETQYF.

This chain uses TRBV9 with TRBJ2-1, with D hard to call. V gave up 0 bases and J gave up 7 bases, with 5 bases separating them. CDR3 length: 12 amino acids. Germline CDR1 SGDLS, CDR2 YYNGEE. Written as DNA, the CDR3 is TGTGCCAGCAGCGTAGCGGGTAATGAGCAGTTCTTC. Translated: CASSVAGNEQFF.

The J gene is TRBJ2-2, the V gene TRBV10-1; 12 bases align to TRBD2. The junction had 5 bases not matched to a gene; V was cut back by 4 bases and J by 5 bases. Germline values: CDR1 WNHNN, CDR2 SYGVQD (reference sequence). The CDR3 has 16 residues. As DNA, the CDR3 is TGCGCCAGCAGTGCGACCGGGACTAGCGGGACCGGGGAGCTGTTTTTT. Its translation is CASSATGTSGTGELFF.

The J gene is TRBJ2-7, the V gene TRBV7-6; 11 bases are a match to TRBD2. This CDR3 contains 15 residues. The junction had 3 bases not matched to a gene; V was cut back by 5 bases and J by 0 bases. CDR1 is SGHVS, CDR2 FNYEAQ, per germline. CDR3 amino acids: CASSATSGSSYEQYF. The CDR3 DNA is TGTGCCAGCAGCGCAACTAGCGGGAGCTCCTACGAGCAGTACTTC.

This chain links TRBV27 with TRBJ2-7; 7 nucleotides align to TRBD1. The germline V gene encodes CDR1 MNHEY and CDR2 SMNVEV (reference sequence). This CDR3 spans 12 amino acids. V shed 4 bases, J shed 4 bases, and the junction held 1 base outside the gene matches. The CDR3 nucleotides read TGTGCCAGCAGTTACAGGGGATACGAGCAGTACTTC. Translating gives CASSYRGYEQYF.

The chain is built from TRBV25-1 and TRBJ2-2; 12 bases map to TRBD2. CDR3 length equals 16 residues. The germline V gene has CDR1 MGHDK and CDR2 SYGVNS. V lost 5 bases to trimming and J lost 4 bases; unmatched junction nucleotides: 5. The CDR3 sequence: CASSPWTSGITGELFF. The CDR3 bases are TGTGCCAGCAGTCCCTGGACTAGCGGGATCACCGGGGAGCTGTTTTTT.

The J gene is TRBJ1-5, the V gene TRBV6-1; D is undetermined. Germline CDR1 is MNHNS and CDR2 is SASEGT. V was shortened by 1 base and J by 7 bases, with 14 bases between the two germline ends. The CDR3 runs 15 residues. The CDR3 DNA follows: TGTGCCAGCAGTGAAGAAGCCGGGTCGGGGCAGCCCCAGCATTTT. Translation: CASSEEAGSGQPQHF.

The J gene is TRBJ1-1, the V gene TRBV7-9; D is possibly TRBD1 (5 bases). The length of the CDR3 is 16 residues. Trimming removed 5 bases from V and 2 bases from J, with 18 bases in between. The germline CDR1 and CDR2 sequences are SEHNR and FQNEAQ (reference sequence). CDR3 DNA: TGTGCCAGCAGCCTTCCGGTGGGGCCGCGTAACACTGAAGCTTTCTTT. It specifies CASSLPVGPRNTEAFF. The full variable domain, in which reference TRBV7-9 and TRBJ1-1 provide the parts outside the CDR3, is DTGVSQNPRHKITKRGQNVTFRCDPISEHNRLYWYRQTLGQGPEFLTYFQNEAQLEKSRLLSDRFSAERPKGSFSTLEIQRTEQGDSAMYLCASSLPVGPRNTEAFFGQGTRLTVV.

V usage is TRBV19 and J usage is TRBJ2-7, with D uncertain. The germline V and J ends were trimmed by 3 bases and 4 bases, with 7 bases remaining between them. Germline V gene sequence: CDR1 LNHDA, CDR2 SQIVND (reference sequence). The CDR3 is 12 residues long. CDR3 sequence reads: CASSIYPYEQYF. The CDR3 bases are TGTGCCAGTAGTATCTACCCGTACGAGCAGTACTTC.

CDR3 in amino acids: CASSGRGQLEGSGRAVETQYF. DNA of the CDR3: TGTGCCAGCAGTGGCCGGGGACAACTCGAGGGTAGCGGGAGGGCCGTTGAGACCCAGTACTTC. V usage is TRBV2 and J usage is TRBJ2-5; TRBD2 agrees at 11 bases. Germline lookup yields CDR1 SNHLY and CDR2 FYNNEI. This CDR3 spans 21 amino acids. Trimming removed 4 bases from V and 5 bases from J; junction bases left unmatched: 24. Using reference TRBV2 and TRBJ2-5 for the parts outside the CDR3, the full variable domain is EPEVTQTPSHQVTQMGQEVILRCVPISNHLYFYWYRQILGQKVEFLVSFYNNEISEKSEIFDDQFSVERPDGSNFTLKIRSTKLEDSAMYFCASSGRGQLEGSGRAVETQYFGPGTRLLVL.

V usage is TRBV15 and J usage is TRBJ1-2; D remains unclear. The CDR3 runs 11 residues. Germline values: CDR1 LNHNV, CDR2 YYDKDF (reference sequence). The germline V and J ends were trimmed by 1 base and 8 bases, with 5 bases remaining between them. The CDR3 bases are TGTGCCACCAGCAGAGGAGGCGGCTACACCTTC. Translating gives CATSRGGGYTF.

This rearrangement joins TRBV30 to TRBJ2-1; D unclear. Trimming removed 2 bases from V and 3 bases from J, with 5 bases in between. The CDR3 totals 12 residues. The germline V gene has CDR1 GTSNPN and CDR2 SVGIG (reference sequence). CDR3 in amino acids: CAWSFLYNEQFF. The CDR3 nucleotides are TGTGCCTGGAGTTTCCTCTACAATGAGCAGTTCTTC.

This rearrangement joins TRBV5-5 to TRBJ2-7; 8 nucleotides line up with TRBD1. V trimming: 5 bases; J trimming: 5 bases; junction bases outside the gene matches: 9. There are 14 residues in the CDR3. Germline V gene sequence: CDR1 SGHKS, CDR2 YYEKEE (reference sequence). The CDR3 DNA reads TGTGCCAGCAGTTTTGGCATGACAGGGGACGAGCAGTACTTC. Its protein is CASSFGMTGDEQYF.

CDR3 sequence reads: CASSLGTEHSTDTQYF. Written as DNA, the CDR3 is TGTGCCAGCAGCTTAGGGACTGAACATAGCACAGATACGCAGTATTTT. This chain connects TRBV7-9 to TRBJ2-3; weak D call: TRBD2 (5 bases). V was cut by 1 base and J by 0 bases, with 11 bases left in between. CDR3 size: 16 residues. CDR1 is SEHNR, CDR2 FQNEAQ, per germline (reference sequence).

The gene calls are TRBV6-5 and TRBJ2-4; D possibly corresponds to TRBD1 (5 bases). Trimming took 6 bases from V and 5 from J, leaving 8 bases between them. The germline gives CDR1 MNHEY, CDR2 SVGAGI. This CDR3 has 12 residues. The CDR3 loop reads CASRGDENIQYF. The CDR3 nucleotides read TGTGCCAGCAGAGGGGATGAAAACATTCAGTACTTC.

The rearrangement joins TRBV7-9 to TRBJ2-1; D may be TRBD2 (6 bases). The germline V gene encodes CDR1 SEHNR and CDR2 FQNEAQ (reference sequence). The CDR3 runs to 11 residues. Between the trimmed V and J ends, which lost 6 bases and 10 bases, there was a span of 10 bases. The CDR3 reads CASRLAREQFF. Written as DNA, the CDR3 is TGTGCCAGCAGGCTAGCGCGCGAGCAGTTCTTC.

This chain links TRBV27 with TRBJ2-1; 13 bases match TRBD2. V was pared by 6 bases and J by 12 bases, with 11 bases of the junction left unmatched. CDR1 is MNHEY and CDR2 is SMNVEV in the germline V gene (reference sequence). The length of the CDR3 is 15 residues. This CDR3 is CASSTTWTSGSLQFF. As DNA, the CDR3 is TGTGCCAGCAGCACCACATGGACTAGCGGGAGCTTGCAGTTCTTC.

The rearrangement joins TRBV7-7 to TRBJ2-1; maybe TRBD1 (5 bases). The V and J ends lost 1 base and 8 bases respectively, with 12 bases between them. This CDR3 is built from 14 residues. The V gene's germline CDR1 is SSHAT and CDR2 FNYEAQ (reference sequence). The chain's CDR3 is CASSLEGWGDEQFF. For the CDR3, the DNA is TGTGCCAGCAGCTTAGAGGGCTGGGGCGATGAGCAGTTCTTC. The whole variable domain, filled in from reference TRBV7-7 and TRBJ2-1, reads GAGVSQSPRYKVTKRGQDVTLRCDPISSHATLYWYQQALGQGPEFLTYFNYEAQPDKSGLPSDRFSAERPEGSISTLTIQRTEQRDSAMYRCASSLEGWGDEQFFGPGTRLTVL.

V is TRBV13 and J is TRBJ2-7; 12 positions agree with TRBD1. CDR3 size: 17 residues. V shed 4 bases and J 1 base; nucleotides not matched to a gene: 8. The germline CDR1 and CDR2 sequences are PRHDT and FYEKMQ (reference sequence). CDR3 amino acids: CASSSSPGQGASYEQYF. CDR3 DNA: TGTGCCAGCAGCTCCTCCCCGGGACAGGGGGCTTCCTACGAGCAGTACTTC.

This clone was counted at least ten times. This rearrangement joins TRBV27 to TRBJ1-5; D is undetermined. This CDR3 region has 13 residues. CDR1 MNHEY and CDR2 SMNVEV come from the germline V gene (reference sequence). Deletions cut 3 bases from V and 5 bases from J, with 8 bases between. The CDR3 here is CASSLSSHQPQHF. The CDR3 region has the DNA TGTGCCAGCAGTTTGTCGTCCCATCAGCCCCAGCATTTT.